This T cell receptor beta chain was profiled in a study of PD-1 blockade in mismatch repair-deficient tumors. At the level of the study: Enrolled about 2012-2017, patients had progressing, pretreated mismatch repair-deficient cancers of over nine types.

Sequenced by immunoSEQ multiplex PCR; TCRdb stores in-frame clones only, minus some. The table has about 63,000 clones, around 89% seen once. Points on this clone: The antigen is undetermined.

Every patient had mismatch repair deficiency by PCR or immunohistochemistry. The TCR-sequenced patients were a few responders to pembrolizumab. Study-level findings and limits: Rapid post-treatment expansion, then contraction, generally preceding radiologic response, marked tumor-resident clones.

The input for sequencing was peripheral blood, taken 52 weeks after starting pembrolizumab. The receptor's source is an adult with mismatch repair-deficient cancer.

CDR3 DNA sequence: TGCGCCAGCAGCCAAGATTCCTACGAGCAGTACTTC. It encodes CASSQDSYEQYF. The rearrangement joins TRBV4-1 to TRBJ2-5; D unclear. Matching the DNA end better, TRBJ2-7 makes the J call doubtful. CDR3 length equals 12 residues. The germline CDR1 and CDR2 sequences are MGHRA and YSYEKL.